The 24 T cell receptor beta chains reported below all come from one sample, sequenced in a study of cytotoxic CD8 clonotypes in ibrutinib-treated CLL. Measured with immunoSEQ multiplex PCR; TCRdb has only the in-frame clones, and not every one. This sample carries around 250,000 clones, roughly 70% of them seen once, and the ten largest clones take roughly 14%. The source was PBMCs, collected after 24 months of ibrutinib treatment. The receptor set was obtained from a human donor with chronic lymphocytic leukemia.

The chain combines TRBV5-8 with TRBJ1-2; D uncertain. Germline values: CDR1 SGHTS, CDR2 YDEGEE. CDR3 length: 16 residues. V was clipped by 0 bases and J by 0 bases, with 12 bases between them. CDR3 DNA: TGTGCCAGCAGCTTGGCTGGTCCCATAGCTAACTATGGCTACACCTTC. Residues: CASSLAGPIANYGYTF.

CDR3 sequence: CASSQEDYKETQYF. In DNA form, the CDR3 reads TGCGCCAGCAGCCAAGAGGACTACAAAGAGACCCAGTACTTC. The rearrangement uses TRBV4-1 and TRBJ2-5, with a weak D call TRBD2 (6 bases). CDR1 is MGHRA and CDR2 is YSYEKL in the germline V gene. The ends were cut back, 0 bases at V and 3 bases at J, with 8 bases in the middle. This CDR3 contains 14 residues.

J is TRBJ2-7 and V is TRBV9; 9 positions match TRBD1. The V gene end was trimmed by 4 bases and the J gene end by 5 bases; junction bases not matched to a gene: 7. The germline V gene encodes CDR1 SGDLS and CDR2 YYNGEE. This CDR3 spans 14 amino acids. DNA for the CDR3: TGTGCCAGCAGCTTCCGGGACAGGGCTCACGAGCAGTACTTC. Translation gives CASSFRDRAHEQYF. Combining the CDR3 with reference TRBV9 and TRBJ2-7 gives the whole variable domain DSGVTQTPKHLITATGQRVTLRCSPRSGDLSVYWYQQSLDQGLQFLIQYYNGEERAKGNILERFSAQQFPDLHSELNLSSLELGDSALYFCASSFRDRAHEQYFGPGTRLTVT.

This clone was observed a handful of times. The genes are TRBV2 and TRBJ1-2, with a weak D call TRBD1 (6 bases). The CDR3 covers 14 residues. Germline V CDR1 and CDR2: SNHLY, FYNNEI. V shed 2 bases and J shed 7 bases, with 14 bases lying between them. As DNA, the CDR3 is TGTGCCAGCAGTGAATTAACAGGGACCTCTGGCTACACCTTC. Translating it yields CASSELTGTSGYTF.

The chain employs TRBV7-3 and TRBJ2-3; 7 bases are shared with TRBD2. The junction had 6 bases not matched to a gene; V was cut back by 1 base and J by 2 bases. This CDR3 region has 16 residues. Germline V gene sequence: CDR1 SGHTA, CDR2 FQGTGA. CDR3 region: CASSLNPSGFTDTQYF. As DNA, the CDR3 is TGTGCCAGCAGCTTAAATCCTAGCGGTTTCACAGATACGCAGTATTTT.

The rearrangement uses TRBV28 and TRBJ1-5; D unclear. The CDR3 runs to 14 residues. V lost 7 bases and J lost 6, with 16 bases in between. Germline V lookup: CDR1 MDHEN, CDR2 SYDVKM. The CDR3 sequence: CASTLEGSGQPQHF. The DNA of the CDR3 is TGTGCCAGCACCCTCGAGGGATCGGGTCAGCCCCAGCATTTT.

This clone was picked up a small number of times. The gene calls are TRBV2 and TRBJ2-7; D is uncertain. The CDR3 contains 11 residues. From germline, CDR1 is SNHLY and CDR2 FYNNEI. V lost 6 bases and J 2 bases, leaving 5 bases between the germline ends. CDR3 residues: CASSVTYEQYF. Written as DNA, the CDR3 is TGTGCCAGCAGCGTTACCTACGAGCAGTACTTC.

The rearrangement uses TRBV5-1 and TRBJ2-1, with 7 bases aligning to TRBD2. After removal of 4 bases from V and 3 bases from J, the junction contained 7 bases not matched to a gene. CDR3 size: 15 residues. Germline V lookup: CDR1 SGHRS, CDR2 YFSETQ. The CDR3 nucleotides read TGCGCCAGCAGCACAACTAGCGTTCTCTACAATGAGCAGTTCTTC. Amino acid sequence: CASSTTSVLYNEQFF.

J is TRBJ2-1 and V is TRBV12-5; 16 bases fit TRBD2. The CDR3 extends over 21 amino acids. J gave up 6 bases and V 2 bases, and 16 bases lay outside the gene matches. Germline-derived CDR1 and CDR2 are LGHNT and FRNRAP. The CDR3 loop reads CASGLRVPGLAGGPAFNEQFF. DNA for the CDR3: TGTGCTAGTGGTTTGAGGGTACCGGGACTAGCGGGAGGGCCAGCATTCAATGAGCAGTTCTTC.

This clone was observed a single time. This rearrangement joins TRBV18 to TRBJ1-1; D remains unclear. CDR3 length equals 13 residues. CDR1 is KGHSH and CDR2 is LQKENI in the germline V gene. The V end was cut by 3 bases, the J end by 1 base, with 6 bases between. The CDR3 DNA is TGTGCCAGCTCACCTACGGCGAACACTGAAGCTTTCTTT. This translates into CASSPTANTEAFF. The whole variable domain, filled in from reference TRBV18 and TRBJ1-1, reads NAGVMQNPRHLVRRRGQEARLRCSPMKGHSHVYWYRQLPEEGLKFMVYLQKENIIDESGMPKERFSAEFPKEGPSILRIQQVVRGDSAAYFCASSPTANTEAFFGQGTRLTVV.

CDR3 in amino acids: CASSQGGSGAPETQYF. The CDR3 DNA sequence: TGTGCCAGCAGCCAAGGGGGTAGCGGGGCACCGGAGACCCAGTACTTC. The V gene is TRBV4-2, the J gene TRBJ2-5, with 8 bases that match TRBD2. The V segment lost 1 base and the J segment 5 bases; nucleotides outside the gene matches: 9. The length of the CDR3 is 16 residues. The germline V gene encodes CDR1 LGHNA and CDR2 YNFKEQ.

The J gene is TRBJ2-2, the V gene TRBV30; 8 bases are a match to TRBD1. The germline V gene encodes CDR1 GTSNPN and CDR2 SVGIG (reference sequence). The length of the CDR3 is 14 residues. With 2 bases clipped from V and 7 bases from J, the junction kept 6 bases outside the gene matches. The CDR3 loop reads CAWSLGQGVGELFF. As DNA, the CDR3 is TGTGCCTGGAGTTTAGGACAGGGCGTCGGGGAGCTGTTTTTT.

V is TRBV4-2 and J is TRBJ2-7; possibly TRBD1 for D (6 bases). The CDR3 is 13 amino acids. Germline CDR1 and CDR2: LGHNA and YNFKEQ. V was shortened by 4 bases and J by 5 bases, with 12 bases between the two germline ends. CDR3 sequence: CASSPLAGDEQYF. The CDR3 DNA sequence: TGTGCCAGCAGCCCCTTAGCAGGGGACGAGCAGTACTTC.

The chain recombines TRBV27 with TRBJ1-2; TRBD1 agrees at 10 bases. The V gene end was trimmed by 3 bases and the J gene end by 1 base; junction bases not matched to a gene: 5. Germline CDR1 MNHEY, CDR2 SMNVEV (reference sequence). This CDR3 region has 16 residues. The CDR3 region has the DNA TGTGCCAGCAGTTTTCGGACAGGGGGATTTAACTATGGCTACACCTTC. Translated: CASSFRTGGFNYGYTF.

This CDR3 reads CASSLVGGQINEQFF. Written as DNA, the CDR3 is TGTGCCAGCAGCTTAGTAGGAGGACAGATCAATGAGCAGTTCTTC. This chain connects TRBV7-2 to TRBJ2-1, with TRBD1 as a possible D gene (6 bases). CDR3 length: 15 amino acids. The V gene lost 1 base and the J gene lost 6 bases, with 13 bases spanning the gap. Germline V gene data show CDR1 as SGHTA and CDR2 as FQGNSA.

The chain is built from TRBV9 and TRBJ2-1; TRBD2 matches at 9 bases. This CDR3 is built from 15 residues. Germline V lookup: CDR1 SGDLS, CDR2 YYNGEE. After removal of 2 bases from V and 7 bases from J, the junction contained 7 bases not matched to a gene. The CDR3 loop reads CASSVRLAVNNEQFF. CDR3 nucleotide sequence: TGTGCCAGCAGCGTTAGACTAGCGGTCAATAATGAGCAGTTCTTC.

The V call is TRBV7-9, the J call TRBJ2-7; a possible D gene is TRBD1 (6 bases). With 1 base removed from V and 2 bases from J, the gap between germline ends came to 12 bases. The CDR3 is 15 amino acids. The germline V gene encodes CDR1 SEHNR and CDR2 FQNEAQ (reference sequence). The CDR3 spells CASSLVLTGTYEQYF. As DNA, the CDR3 is TGTGCCAGCAGCTTAGTTTTGACAGGCACCTACGAGCAGTACTTC.

CDR3 loop: CASSPGGMETQYF. As DNA, the CDR3 is TGTGCCAGCAGCCCCGGGGGGATGGAGACCCAGTACTTC. The gene calls are TRBV7-3 and TRBJ2-5; 7 bases align to TRBD2. The junction had 5 bases not matched to a gene; V was cut back by 5 bases and J by 5 bases. Germline lookup yields CDR1 SGHTA and CDR2 FQGTGA. This CDR3 has 13 residues.

This clone was observed a single time. The J gene is TRBJ2-1, the V gene TRBV6-5; D is uncertain. This CDR3 contains 13 residues. In germline, CDR1 is MNHEY, CDR2 SVGAGI. The V end was cut by 7 bases, the J end by 0 bases, with 7 bases between. CDR3 loop: CASKHSSYNEQFF. The CDR3 DNA reads as TGTGCCAGCAAACATAGCTCCTACAATGAGCAGTTCTTC.

This clone came up once. V is TRBV7-9 and J is TRBJ2-7; D not certain. The CDR3 contains 12 residues. V was clipped by 5 bases and J by 0 bases, with 5 bases between them. The V gene's germline CDR1 is SEHNR and CDR2 FQNEAQ (reference sequence). Here the CDR3 DNA reads TGTGCCAGCAGCAGCCACTCCTACGAGCAGTACTTC. Translating it yields CASSSHSYEQYF.

V is TRBV6-5 and J is TRBJ1-2; 8 positions match TRBD1. The germline V gene encodes CDR1 MNHEY and CDR2 SVGAGI. The CDR3 extends over 15 amino acids. After removal of 0 bases from V and 5 bases from J, the junction contained 5 bases not matched to a gene. CDR3 loop: CASSYSTGQGYGYTF. The CDR3 DNA is TGTGCCAGCAGTTACTCAACTGGACAGGGATATGGCTACACCTTC.

A few counts support this clone. Other DNA variants within this sample encode the same CDR3. The chain links TRBV19 to TRBJ1-2; D remains unclear. Germline CDR1 LNHDA, CDR2 SQIVND (reference sequence). V was trimmed by 3 bases and J by 2 bases, leaving 4 bases between them. The CDR3 is made up of 12 amino acids. This CDR3 reads CASSISNYGYTF. The CDR3 DNA is TGTGCCAGTAGTATTAGCAACTATGGCTACACCTTC.

This clone was recorded a few times. This chain links TRBV29-1 with TRBJ2-7, with 7 bases fitting TRBD2. The ends lost 6 bases at V and 2 bases at J; junction bases unmatched: 7. The CDR3 covers 13 residues. The germline V gene encodes CDR1 SQVTM and CDR2 ANQGSEA. The CDR3 nucleotides are TGCAGCGTGGGGAGGGACGGTGCCTACGAGCAGTACTTC. Encoded protein: CSVGRDGAYEQYF.

This chain uses TRBV30 with TRBJ1-3; D perhaps matches TRBD1 (6 bases). The CDR3 length is 14 residues. CDR1 GTSNPN and CDR2 SVGIG come from the germline V gene (reference sequence). With 4 bases removed from V and 4 bases from J, the gap between germline ends came to 14 bases. The CDR3 loop reads CAWIGGRGGNTIYF. The CDR3 coding sequence is TGTGCCTGGATCGGCGGCAGGGGCGGAAACACCATATATTTT.